These 21 T cell receptor beta chains came from one sample sequenced in a study of T cells in tumors after PD-1 blockade. Assay: immunoSEQ multiplex PCR; the TCRdb copy retains only in-frame clones and omits some. The sample consists of just under 20,000 clones, roughly 80% of them appearing once. Sequencing used PBMCs, obtained after anti-PD-1 therapy. The source of these receptors is a human donor with advanced basal cell or squamous cell carcinoma (not recorded which).

The chain links TRBV9 to TRBJ2-7; TRBD2 aligns across 7 bases. CDR1 and CDR2 (germline): SGDLS, YYNGEE. With 0 bases clipped from V and 4 bases from J, the junction kept 10 bases outside the gene matches. The CDR3 contains 16 residues. The CDR3 reads CASSVGGRAKLYEQYF. CDR3 coding DNA: TGTGCCAGCAGCGTAGGGGGGAGGGCGAAACTATACGAGCAGTACTTC.

This clone is a singleton in its sample. The V and J genes are TRBV2 and TRBJ2-1; 13 bases agree with TRBD2. Germline CDR1 reads SNHLY; CDR2 reads FYNNEI. V shed 6 bases and J 8 bases; nucleotides not matched to a gene: 10. The CDR3 has 16 amino acids. The CDR3 region is CASRGTSGAGAYEQFF. CDR3 nucleotides: TGTGCCAGCAGAGGGACTAGCGGGGCCGGTGCATATGAGCAGTTCTTC.

The chain combines TRBV18 with TRBJ2-7, with 8 bases matching TRBD1. The CDR3 totals 14 residues. Trimming cost V 3 bases and J 5 bases; bases outside gene matches: 6. Germline assignment: CDR1 KGHSH and CDR2 LQKENI. Written as DNA, the CDR3 is TGTGCCAGCTCACCTGGGGACAGGTTGGACGAGCAGTACTTC. Translated, it gives CASSPGDRLDEQYF.

The rearrangement uses TRBV27 and TRBJ1-2; TRBD1 matches 8 bases. J was trimmed by 7 bases and V by 2 bases; bases with no gene match: 3. The CDR3 has 13 amino acids. In germline, CDR1 is MNHEY, CDR2 SMNVEV (reference sequence). The CDR3 DNA reads TGTGCCAGCAGTTTAGGACAGGGATTTGGCTACACCTTC. Protein: CASSLGQGFGYTF.

V usage is TRBV19 and J usage is TRBJ2-7; D is unresolved. CDR1 and CDR2 from the germline V gene are LNHDA and SQIVND (reference sequence). V lost 2 bases and J lost 2, with 10 bases in between. This CDR3 region has 14 residues. This CDR3 is CASSIRDGAYEQYF. CDR3 DNA sequence: TGTGCCAGTAGTATAAGAGACGGTGCCTACGAGCAGTACTTC.

V gene TRBV18 combines with J gene TRBJ2-1; D is uncertain. CDR1 and CDR2 from the germline V gene are KGHSH and LQKENI. The V and J ends lost 3 bases and 4 bases respectively, with 7 bases between them. CDR3 length: 13 residues. The CDR3 nucleotides are TGTGCCAGCTCACCTCTGGAGTACAATGAGCAGTTCTTC. It codes for CASSPLEYNEQFF. The full variable domain, completed using reference TRBV18 and TRBJ2-1, is NAGVMQNPRHLVRRRGQEARLRCSPMKGHSHVYWYRQLPEEGLKFMVYLQKENIIDESGMPKERFSAEFPKEGPSILRIQQVVRGDSAAYFCASSPLEYNEQFFGPGTRLTVL.

This clone has only one observation. V and J are TRBV5-1 and TRBJ2-5; the D gene is possibly TRBD2 (5 bases). V was pared by 0 bases and J by 5 bases, with 14 bases between. The CDR3 runs 15 residues. The germline V gene encodes CDR1 SGHRS and CDR2 YFSETQ. CDR3 nucleotides: TGCGCCAGCAGCTTGGCGCGGACTCGTGAGGAGACCCAGTACTTC. Protein product: CASSLARTREETQYF.

The chain uses TRBV4-1 and TRBJ1-1; D gene ambiguous. The germline gives CDR1 MGHRA, CDR2 YSYEKL. Trimming removed 3 bases from V and 6 bases from J, with 14 bases in between. This CDR3 comprises 14 residues. The CDR3 region is CASSHRILRAEAFF. The CDR3 DNA follows: TGCGCCAGCAGCCACAGGATTCTTAGGGCTGAAGCTTTCTTT.

This clone appeared a few times. CDR3 DNA: TGTGCCAGCAGTTTAACGGGGGTCCGGCAGCCCCAGCATTTT. Protein: CASSLTGVRQPQHF. The chain employs TRBV27 and TRBJ1-5; D possibly corresponds to TRBD1 (5 bases). V was clipped by 2 bases and J by 7 bases, with 12 bases between them. Germline CDR1 reads MNHEY; CDR2 reads SMNVEV (reference sequence). The CDR3 extends over 14 amino acids.

This clone was seen a single time. The sample carries other DNA sequences with the same CDR3. The rearrangement uses TRBV2 and TRBJ1-5; D is unclear. Germline lookup yields CDR1 SNHLY and CDR2 FYNNEI. The CDR3 contains 12 residues. The V and J ends lost 6 bases and 5 bases respectively, with 8 bases between them. CDR3 DNA sequence: TGTGCCAGCAGCGCGACTTATCAGCCCCAGCATTTT. Translation gives CASSATYQPQHF. Full variable domain (missing parts from reference TRBV2 and TRBJ1-5): EPEVTQTPSHQVTQMGQEVILRCVPISNHLYFYWYRQILGQKVEFLVSFYNNEISEKSEIFDDQFSVERPDGSNFTLKIRSTKLEDSAMYFCASSATYQPQHFGDGTRLSIL.

Here the CDR3 reads CASTTSATGDTEAFF. DNA for the CDR3: TGTGCCAGCACCACCTCGGCCACAGGGGACACTGAAGCTTTCTTT. The genes are TRBV7-9 and TRBJ1-1; 7 positions agree with TRBD1. This CDR3 is 15 amino acids long. Unmatched junction bases numbered 11, after V lost 7 bases and J lost 3 bases. CDR1 and CDR2 (germline): SEHNR, FQNEAQ (reference sequence).

The V gene is TRBV7-8, the J gene TRBJ2-7; possible D gene TRBD1, 7 bases. V was shortened by 5 bases and J by 6 bases, with 23 bases between the two germline ends. The CDR3 is 16 amino acids. In germline, CDR1 is SGHVS, CDR2 FQNEAQ. This chain's CDR3 is CASSQGDGGSSGEQYF. The CDR3 DNA sequence: TGTGCCAGCAGCCAGGGGGATGGGGGGAGCAGCGGCGAGCAGTACTTC.

J is TRBJ2-1 and V is TRBV28; a weak D match, TRBD1 (5 bases). Germline CDR1 and CDR2: MDHEN and SYDVKM. V lost 5 bases to trimming and J lost 6 bases, with 17 bases between them. The CDR3 totals 15 residues. For the CDR3, the DNA is TGTGCCAGCAGTAAGGGGCGTAGGATGGTCAATGAGCAGTTCTTC. Protein sequence: CASSKGRRMVNEQFF.

The rearrangement uses TRBV12-3 or TRBV12-4 and TRBJ2-7, with D uncertain. V lost 7 bases and J 6 bases, leaving 10 bases between the germline ends. The CDR3 loop spans 11 amino acids. The CDR3 sequence: CASTVGGEQYF. Here the CDR3 DNA reads TGTGCCAGCACCGTGGGCGGCGAGCAGTACTTC.

The chain uses TRBV5-4 and TRBJ2-1; D gene unclear. Trimming pared 0 bases from V and 2 bases from J, leaving 9 bases between. CDR1 is SGHNT, CDR2 YYREEE, per germline (reference sequence). The length of the CDR3 is 15 residues. The CDR3 DNA sequence: TGTGCCAGCAGCTTGGCCCAGCACGCCTACAATGAGCAGTTCTTC. It yields the protein CASSLAQHAYNEQFF.

The chain has TRBV18 and TRBJ2-2, with a possible D match to TRBD1 (7 bases). The germline V gene has CDR1 KGHSH and CDR2 LQKENI. Trimming cost V 4 bases and J 1 base, with 13 bases left between them. There are 16 residues in the CDR3. The CDR3 loop is CASSLRGTENTGELFF. The CDR3 DNA sequence: TGTGCCAGCTCACTCCGGGGGACAGAGAACACCGGGGAGCTGTTTTTT.

This clone has just a few counts. The gene calls are TRBV2 and TRBJ2-5; D is possibly TRBD1 or TRBD2 (5 bases each). The V end lost 8 bases, the J end lost 5 bases, and 15 bases lay between the germline ends. This CDR3 has 13 residues. Germline V gene data show CDR1 as SNHLY and CDR2 as FYNNEI. CDR3: CASEPTEGETQYF. The CDR3 region has the DNA TGTGCCAGCGAGCCGACAGAGGGGGAGACCCAGTACTTC.

The chain has TRBV5-8 and TRBJ1-2; D is undetermined. V was trimmed by 0 bases and J by 3 bases, leaving 12 bases between them. CDR3 length: 15 amino acids. CDR1 SGHTS and CDR2 YDEGEE come from the germline V gene. The CDR3 DNA reads TGTGCCAGCAGCTTGGTTTGGCGGGCGGACTATGGCTACACCTTC. Amino acid sequence: CASSLVWRADYGYTF.

This clone was seen just once. V gene TRBV5-4 combines with J gene TRBJ1-1; maybe TRBD1 (5 bases). Germline CDR1 and CDR2: SGHNT and YYREEE (reference sequence). The CDR3 is 19 residues long. The germline V and J ends were trimmed by 4 bases and 0 bases, with 25 bases remaining between them. The CDR3, as DNA: TGTGCCAGCAGCGCCGTGGGGGGTTGGAGACCTGAGATGAACACTGAAGCTTTCTTT. Translated, it gives CASSAVGGWRPEMNTEAFF.

The chain links TRBV24-1 to TRBJ2-1; 9 bases match TRBD1. The germline gives CDR1 KGHDR, CDR2 SFDVKD. The CDR3 sequence is 16 residues long. After removal of 7 bases from V and 6 bases from J, the junction contained 12 bases not matched to a gene. The CDR3 loop is CATSPGGTGLSNEQFF. The CDR3 DNA follows: TGTGCCACCAGCCCAGGCGGGACAGGGTTGTCCAATGAGCAGTTCTTC.

The V gene is TRBV3-1 (or the pseudogene TRBV3-2), the J gene TRBJ1-1, with D hard to call. The CDR3 sequence is 15 residues long. Trimming left V 1 base short and J 5 bases short, with 14 bases between. Germline lookup yields CDR1 LGHDT and CDR2 YNNKEL (reference sequence). The CDR3 is CASSQAGWGYTEAFF. CDR3 coding DNA: TGTGCCAGCAGCCAAGCGGGATGGGGTTATACTGAAGCTTTCTTT.